This T cell receptor (beta chain) emerged from a study of T-cell memory formation after mild COVID-19. V was clipped by 3 bases and J by 0 bases, with 15 bases between them. The CDR3 is made up of 18 amino acids. Via MiXCR, TCRdb re-called the 5' RACE reads, giving one row per CDR3 protein. This table has around 130,000 distinct CDR3 sequences, 14% appearing once. This TCR was recovered from an adult woman who had mild COVID-19 (a few samples of this study predate the infection). Cell type and time point are not known. Specimen: PBMCs or a T cell subset sorted from them (not recorded which). V is TRBV12-3 or TRBV12-4 and J is TRBJ2-6; D tentatively reads TRBD1 or TRBD2 (5 bases each). CDR3 protein: CASSFRFKGTSGANVLTF. In DNA form, the CDR3 reads TGTGCCAGCAGTTTTCGCTTCAAAGGGACCTCTGGGGCCAACGTCCTGACTTTC.